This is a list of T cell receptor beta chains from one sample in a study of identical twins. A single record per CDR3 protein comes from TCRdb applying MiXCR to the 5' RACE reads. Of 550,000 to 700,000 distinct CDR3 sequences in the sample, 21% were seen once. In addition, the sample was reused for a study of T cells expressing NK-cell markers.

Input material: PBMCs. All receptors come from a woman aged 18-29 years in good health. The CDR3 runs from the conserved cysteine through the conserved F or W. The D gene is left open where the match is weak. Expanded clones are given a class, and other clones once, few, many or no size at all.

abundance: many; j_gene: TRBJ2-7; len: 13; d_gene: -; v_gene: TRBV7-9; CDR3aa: CASSLDLFYEQYF; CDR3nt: TGTGCCAGCAGCTTAGACTTGTTCTACGAGCAGTACTTC
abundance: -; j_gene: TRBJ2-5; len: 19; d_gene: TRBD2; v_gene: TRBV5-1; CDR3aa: CASSFTPGTSGVTPETQYF; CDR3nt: TGCGCCAGCAGCTTCACTCCCGGGACTAGCGGGGTGACCCCAGAGACCCAGTACTTC
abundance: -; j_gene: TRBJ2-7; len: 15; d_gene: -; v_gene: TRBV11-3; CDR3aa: CASSFVGTRAYEQYF; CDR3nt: TGTGCCAGCAGCTTCGTGGGGACAAGAGCCTACGAGCAGTACTTC
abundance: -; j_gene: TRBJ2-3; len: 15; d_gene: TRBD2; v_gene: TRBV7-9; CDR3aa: CASSLGPGGSDTQYF; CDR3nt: TGTGCCAGCAGCCTTGGACCGGGCGGGAGCGATACGCAGTATTTT
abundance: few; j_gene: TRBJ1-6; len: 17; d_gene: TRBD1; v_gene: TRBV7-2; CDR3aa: CASSYSTGQGFGSPLHF; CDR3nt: TGTGCCAGCAGCTACAGTACGGGACAGGGGTTTGGTTCACCCCTCCACTTT
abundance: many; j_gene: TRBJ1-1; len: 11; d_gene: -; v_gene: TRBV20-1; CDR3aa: CSARRAEEAFF; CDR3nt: TGCAGTGCTAGACGGGCTGAGGAAGCTTTCTTT
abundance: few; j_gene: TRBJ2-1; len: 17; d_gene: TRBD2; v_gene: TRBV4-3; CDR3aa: CASSRQTGLVSYNEQFF; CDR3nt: TGCGCCAGCAGCCGGCAAACAGGACTAGTTTCCTACAATGAGCAGTTCTTC
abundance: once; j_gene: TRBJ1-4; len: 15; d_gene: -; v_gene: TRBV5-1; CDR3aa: CASIQGWGSNEKLFF; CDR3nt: TGCGCCAGTATCCAGGGGTGGGGATCAAATGAAAAACTGTTTTTT
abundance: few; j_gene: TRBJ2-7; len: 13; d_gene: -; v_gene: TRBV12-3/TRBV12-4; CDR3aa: CASTMTGPYEQYF; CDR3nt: TGTGCCAGCACTATGACAGGACCCTACGAGCAGTACTTC
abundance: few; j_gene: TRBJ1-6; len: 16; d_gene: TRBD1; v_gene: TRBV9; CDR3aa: CASSDQRTGRNSPLHF; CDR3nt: TGTGCCAGCAGCGATCAGCGGACAGGACGAAATTCACCCCTCCACTTT
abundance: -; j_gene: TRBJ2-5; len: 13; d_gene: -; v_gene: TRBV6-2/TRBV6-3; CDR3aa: CASSRLVEETQNF; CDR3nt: TGTGCCAGCAGCCGACTAGTGGAAGAGACCCAGAACTTC
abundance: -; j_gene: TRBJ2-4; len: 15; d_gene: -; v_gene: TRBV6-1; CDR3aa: CASSPGRASVNIQYF; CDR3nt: TGTGCCAGCAGTCCGGGACGGGCAAGTGTAAACATTCAGTACTTC
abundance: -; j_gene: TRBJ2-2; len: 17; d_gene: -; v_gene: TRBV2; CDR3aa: CASSENSAGLRGGELFF; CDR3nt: TGTGCCAGCAGTGAAAACTCGGCGGGATTAAGAGGCGGGGAGCTGTTTTTT
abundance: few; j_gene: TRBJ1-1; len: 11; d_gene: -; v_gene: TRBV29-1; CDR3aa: CSVVGDTEAFF; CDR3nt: TGCAGCGTTGTCGGGGACACTGAAGCTTTCTTT
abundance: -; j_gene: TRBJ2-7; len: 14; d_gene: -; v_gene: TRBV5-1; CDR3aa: CASSVGVSTYEQYF; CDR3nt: TGCGCCAGCAGTGTGGGGGTTTCGACCTACGAGCAGTACTTC
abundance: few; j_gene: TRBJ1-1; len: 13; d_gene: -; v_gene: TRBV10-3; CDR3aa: CAIRTDPNTEAFF; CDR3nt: TGTGCCATCAGGACAGATCCGAACACTGAAGCTTTCTTT
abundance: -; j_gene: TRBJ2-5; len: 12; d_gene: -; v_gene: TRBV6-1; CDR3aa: CASTSGGETQYF; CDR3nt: TGTGCCAGCACTTCCGGGGGAGAGACCCAGTACTTC
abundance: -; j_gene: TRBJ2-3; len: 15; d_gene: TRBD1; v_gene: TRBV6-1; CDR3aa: CASREDRGHTDTQYF; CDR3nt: TGTGCCAGCAGGGAAGACAGGGGACACACAGATACGCAGTATTTT
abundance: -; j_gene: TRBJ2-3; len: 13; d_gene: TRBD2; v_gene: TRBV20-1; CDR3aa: CSAPREGTDTQYF; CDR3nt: TGCAGTGCTCCGCGGGAGGGGACAGATACGCAGTATTTT
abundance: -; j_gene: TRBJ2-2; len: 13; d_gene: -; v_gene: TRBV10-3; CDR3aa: CATADLNTGELFF; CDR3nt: TGTGCCACCGCGGACCTGAACACCGGGGAGCTGTTTTTT
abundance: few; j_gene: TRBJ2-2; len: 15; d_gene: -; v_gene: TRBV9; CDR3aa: CASSVVFGNTGELFF; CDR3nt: TGTGCCAGCAGCGTCGTGTTCGGGAACACCGGGGAGCTGTTTTTT
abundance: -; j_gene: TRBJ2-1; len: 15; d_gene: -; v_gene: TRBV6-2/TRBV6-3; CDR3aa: CASSYSWGSIDEQFF; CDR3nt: TGTGCCAGCAGTTACTCGTGGGGTTCCATCGATGAGCAGTTCTTC
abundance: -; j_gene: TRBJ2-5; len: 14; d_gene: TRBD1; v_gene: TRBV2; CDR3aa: CASSELTGGETQYF; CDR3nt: TGTGCCAGCAGTGAACTGACAGGGGGGGAGACCCAGTACTTC
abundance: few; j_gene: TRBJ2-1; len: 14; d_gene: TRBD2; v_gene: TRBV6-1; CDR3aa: CASGPGLADNEQFF; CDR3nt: TGTGCCAGCGGTCCGGGACTAGCGGACAATGAGCAGTTCTTC
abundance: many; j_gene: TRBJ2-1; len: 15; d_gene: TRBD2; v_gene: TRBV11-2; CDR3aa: CASSLGSSGTNEQFF; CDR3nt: TGTGCCAGCAGCTTGGGGTCTAGCGGGACCAATGAGCAGTTCTTC